The clone carrying this T cell receptor (beta chain) was counted ten times or more. Its antigen is not known. This specimen belongs to a study of T cells in Graves' hyperthyroidism and ophthalmopathy. Amplification of TCR beta CDR3 regions used RNA as the template. In the first-round RT-PCR of the TCR CDR3, the HTBI primer set was used. TCRdb called the multiplex PCR reads again in MiXCR, with one record for every CDR3 protein. The sample includes hundreds of thousands of distinct CDR3 sequences, 15% to 20% of them seen just once. A Clinical Activity Score of at least 3, a NOSPECS grade of at least 4 and a duration under 3 months were recorded in the ophthalmopathy patients. This sample holds PBMCs from 9.5 to 10 ml fresh peripheral blood. General study results and limits: Most clonotypes expanded in the thyroid (above 0.001) were also present in blood. Model-based prediction identified ophthalmopathy a median about 7 months prior to its onset.

The TCR comes from a woman between 18 and 29 years old with Graves' ophthalmopathy. Input material: blood.

The CDR3 region has the DNA TGTGCCAGCAGTGCCGGGACTTCGCCCTACGAGCAGTACTTC. Protein: CASSAGTSPYEQYF. This chain uses TRBV27 with TRBJ2-7, with a weak D call TRBD2 (6 bases). The V gene lost 5 bases and the J gene lost 2 bases, with 13 bases spanning the gap. Per the germline V gene, CDR1 is MNHEY and CDR2 is SMNVEV (reference sequence). CDR3 length: 14 amino acids.